Below, 21 T cell receptor beta chains from the same sample are listed, as sequenced in a study of shared clonotypes between healthy human individuals. Repertoires were generated with immunoSEQ multiplex PCR, while TCRdb's copy carries only in-frame clones and drops some. Of more than 2 million clones listed, roughly 95% are singletons. Sequencing used naive CD4+ T cells sorted from blood. Sample subset: CD45RA+ positively selected. All receptors derive from a man younger than 35 in good health.

The count of this clone is one. This rearrangement joins TRBV18 to TRBJ1-5, with D possibly TRBD1 on 5 matching bases. Germline V lookup: CDR1 KGHSH, CDR2 LQKENI. V was pared by 2 bases and J by 9 bases, with 14 bases between. There are 14 residues in the CDR3. The CDR3 nucleotides are TGTGCCAGCTCACCAGGGGCTCTTTTAGGGCCCCAGCATTTT. Residues: CASSPGALLGPQHF.

The gene calls are TRBV29-1 and TRBJ2-3; D might be TRBD1 (6 bases). The CDR3 has 13 residues. Germline assignment: CDR1 SQVTM and CDR2 ANQGSEA. V was cut by 6 bases and J by 2 bases, with 12 bases left in between. CDR3: CSVGTITTDTQYF. CDR3 nucleotides: TGCAGCGTGGGGACAATTACCACAGATACGCAGTATTTT.

The chain employs TRBV6-1 and TRBJ1-5, with 11 nucleotides matching TRBD1. Germline V gene lookup returns CDR1 MNHNS and CDR2 SASEGT. After removal of 6 bases from V and 6 bases from J, the junction contained 4 bases not matched to a gene. The CDR3 sequence is 14 residues long. The chain's CDR3 is CASRRTGGLQPQHF. CDR3 bases: TGTGCCAGCAGACGGACAGGGGGCCTTCAGCCCCAGCATTTT.

The rearrangement uses TRBV6-6 and TRBJ2-4; 8 nucleotides line up with TRBD1. V dropped 2 bases and J dropped 0; count of bases not matched to a gene: 3. Germline loops: CDR1 MNHNY, CDR2 SVGAGI (reference sequence). The CDR3 runs 16 residues. The CDR3 region is CASSYGQGRAKNIQYF. As DNA, the CDR3 is TGTGCCAGCAGTTACGGACAGGGACGAGCCAAAAACATTCAGTACTTC.

Of note for this clone: This same CDR3 is encoded by further DNA sequences in the sample. The genes are TRBV30 and TRBJ2-7, with TRBD1 as a possible D gene (6 bases). In germline, CDR1 is GTSNPN, CDR2 SVGIG (reference sequence). The CDR3 contains 12 residues. Trimming cost V 0 bases and J 7 bases, with 10 bases left between them. The CDR3 nucleotides read TGTGCCTGGAGTGTACAGGGTTGGGAGCAGTACTTC. This codes for CAWSVQGWEQYF.

This clone has more than one count but fewer than ten. Other DNA sequences in the sample encode the same CDR3. This chain uses TRBV9 with TRBJ1-1; 7 bases map to TRBD1. CDR1 and CDR2 from the germline V gene are SGDLS and YYNGEE. The CDR3 has 14 residues. V lost 2 bases, J lost 3 bases, and 4 bases stayed unmatched. CDR3 loop: CASSVEGGYTEAFF. DNA for the CDR3: TGTGCCAGCAGCGTGGAAGGGGGCTACACTGAAGCTTTCTTT.

The V and J genes are TRBV2 and TRBJ2-7; D possibly corresponds to TRBD1 (6 bases). Germline lookup yields CDR1 SNHLY and CDR2 FYNNEI. The V gene lost 0 bases and the J gene lost 6 bases, with 15 bases spanning the gap. The CDR3 has 15 amino acids. The CDR3 protein is CASSEAPGVPLEQYF. CDR3 bases: TGTGCCAGCAGTGAAGCGCCAGGGGTTCCTCTCGAGCAGTACTTC.

Of note for this clone: The germline gene is not matched at one end of the junction; a read error may be the cause. V is TRBV7-7 and J is TRBJ2-2; the D gene is possibly TRBD1 (6 bases). The CDR3 totals 14 residues. The germline gives CDR1 SSHAT, CDR2 FNYEAQ (reference sequence). The CDR3 sequence: CASSSYRDAGELFF. CDR3 DNA sequence: TGTGCTAGCAGCTCCTACAGGGACGCCGGGGAGCTGTTTTTT.

As for this clone: This CDR3 is also generated by other DNA sequences in the sample. The chain is built from TRBV6-5 and TRBJ2-6; D unclear. Trimming stripped 6 bases from V and 2 bases from J, with 5 bases between. The V gene's germline CDR1 is MNHEY and CDR2 SVGAGI. The CDR3 extends over 13 amino acids. In DNA form, the CDR3 reads TGTGCCAGCAGCGAAACTGGGGCCAACGTCCTGACTTTC. This gives the protein CASSETGANVLTF.

The rearrangement joins TRBV4-1 to TRBJ2-7, with 7 bases lining up with TRBD1. V shed 1 base and J 0 bases; nucleotides not matched to a gene: 3. The CDR3 runs to 15 residues. Germline CDR1 is MGHRA and CDR2 is YSYEKL. CDR3 region: CASSQGYRGSYEQYF. The CDR3 coding sequence is TGCGCCAGCAGCCAAGGTTACAGGGGCTCCTACGAGCAGTACTTC.

The chain joins TRBV28 to TRBJ1-1; D call uncertain. Per the germline V gene, CDR1 is MDHEN and CDR2 is SYDVKM. Trimming removed 5 bases at V and 4 bases at J, with 17 bases between. This CDR3 region has 15 residues. In DNA, the CDR3 is TGTGCCAGCAGTCCCCCCGCGAGGGTTGGCACTGAAGCTTTCTTT. Its protein product is CASSPPARVGTEAFF.

As DNA, the CDR3 is TGTGCCAGCAGCTTAGCGCCGGGACTCGGCACAGATACGCAGTATTTT. Translated: CASSLAPGLGTDTQYF. This chain links TRBV7-2 with TRBJ2-3, with D possibly being TRBD2 (6 bases). Trimming took 0 bases from V and 1 from J, leaving 11 bases between them. CDR3 size: 16 residues. Germline values: CDR1 SGHTA, CDR2 FQGNSA.

This rearrangement joins TRBV5-1 to TRBJ2-7; 8 bases are a match to TRBD2. Per germline, CDR1 SGHRS and CDR2 YFSETQ. V was pared by 4 bases and J by 3 bases, with 6 bases of the junction left unmatched. The CDR3 spans 14 residues. The CDR3 protein is CASSPGGTVYEQYF. The DNA of the CDR3 is TGCGCCAGCAGCCCGGGGGGGACGGTCTACGAGCAGTACTTC.

This clone appeared a single time. Additional DNA sequences in this sample encode the identical CDR3. The chain uses TRBV19 and TRBJ2-5, with TRBD1 as a possible D gene (6 bases). CDR1 and CDR2 (germline): LNHDA, SQIVND (reference sequence). CDR3 length equals 13 residues. V gave up 4 bases and J gave up 5 bases, with 11 bases separating them. In DNA, the CDR3 is TGTGCCAGTAGTAAAGGGGGTTGGGAGACCCAGTACTTC. Its protein is CASSKGGWETQYF. Full variable domain (outside the CDR3, taken from reference TRBV19 and TRBJ2-5): DGGITQSPKYLFRKEGQNVTLSCEQNLNHDAMYWYRQDPGQGLRLIYYSQIVNDFQKGDIAEGYSVSREKKESFPLTVTSAQKNPTAFYLCASSKGGWETQYFGPGTRLLVL.

The rearrangement links TRBV18 to TRBJ2-7; possible D gene TRBD2, 5 bases. This CDR3 has 16 residues. Per the germline V gene, CDR1 is KGHSH and CDR2 is LQKENI. Trimming left V 3 bases short and J 0 bases short, with 15 bases between. For the CDR3, the DNA is TGTGCCAGCTCACCGCTCGTAACTAGTAACTCCTACGAGCAGTACTTC. It codes for CASSPLVTSNSYEQYF.

The chain joins TRBV30 to TRBJ1-1; 7 bases are shared with TRBD1. With 1 base clipped from V and 7 bases from J, the junction kept 12 bases outside the gene matches. CDR1 GTSNPN and CDR2 SVGIG come from the germline V gene (reference sequence). CDR3 length equals 15 residues. As DNA, the CDR3 is TGTGCCTGGAGTGAGCCGACAGGGTATTTGGATGAAGCTTTCTTT. As protein: CAWSEPTGYLDEAFF.

The J gene is TRBJ2-7, the V gene TRBV7-8, with 9 positions matching TRBD2. The trim removed 2 bases at V and 2 bases at J, leaving 4 bases unmatched. Germline-derived CDR1 and CDR2 are SGHVS and FQNEAQ. The CDR3 totals 15 residues. CDR3 region: CASSLLAGGAYEQYF. The CDR3 DNA is TGTGCCAGCAGCTTATTGGCGGGGGGGGCCTACGAGCAGTACTTC.

This chain uses TRBV5-1 with TRBJ2-5; D ambiguous. The CDR3 contains 13 residues. V lost 5 bases, J lost 3 bases, and 11 bases lay in between. Germline values: CDR1 SGHRS, CDR2 YFSETQ. In nucleotides, the CDR3 is TGCGCCAGCAGGGACGCAGCGAAAGAGACCCAGTACTTC. Residues: CASRDAAKETQYF.

This clone was picked up one time. This sample also contains other DNA sequences that code for the same CDR3. The chain recombines TRBV4-3 with TRBJ2-7; D perhaps matches TRBD2 (6 bases). CDR1 and CDR2 (germline): LGHNA, YSLEER. The CDR3 has 13 amino acids. V lost 0 bases and J lost 3, with 6 bases in between. CDR3 region: CASSQEGGYEQYF. Here the CDR3 DNA reads TGCGCCAGCAGCCAAGAGGGAGGCTACGAGCAGTACTTC.

In its sample, this clone was seen once. The gene calls are TRBV28 and TRBJ2-3, with 9 positions matching TRBD2. This CDR3 is 16 amino acids long. The V and J ends lost 5 bases and 0 bases, in that order; junction bases with no gene match: 6. CDR1 MDHEN and CDR2 SYDVKM come from the germline V gene. The DNA for the CDR3 is TGTGCCAGCAGTGATTCTAGCGGGGCAAGCACAGATACGCAGTATTTT. Amino acids: CASSDSSGASTDTQYF.

This sequence joins TRBV27 and TRBJ1-5; 7 bases fit TRBD1. The CDR3 consists of 11 residues. V trimming: 5 bases; J trimming: 11 bases; junction bases outside the gene matches: 3. Germline V lookup: CDR1 MNHEY, CDR2 SMNVEV (reference sequence). The CDR3 nucleotides are TGTGCCAGCAGTCCACAGGGGTCCCAGCATTTT. Encoded protein: CASSPQGSQHF.